A selection of T cell receptor beta chains follows, all from one sample in a study of a mutant IDH1 vaccine in newly diagnosed glioma. This table comes from immunoSEQ multiplex PCR, and its TCRdb copy is limited to in-frame clones, with some not included. The table has fewer than 70,000 clones, around four fifths seen once. No antigens are known for them. Sequenced material: PBMCs, taken from a glioma patient whose treatment included an IDH1 peptide vaccine. Source of these receptors: a man aged 25 to 40 with glioma. Both conserved end residues are part of each CDR3. A D gene is named only where the DNA matches it firmly. Not all rows give a size; the values are once, few, many and, for expanded clones, a class.

clone_size d_call j_call v_call cdr3_nt cdr3_aa
. TRBD1 TRBJ1-1 TRBV18 TGTGCCAGCTCACCAGGTACGCAGGGGGCCTCGACTGAAGCTTTCTTT CASSPGTQGASTEAFF
. TRBD2 TRBJ2-5 TRBV5-1 TGCGCCAGCAGCTTACCGGGGGGGTCACACCAAGAGACCCAGTACTTC CASSLPGGSHQETQYF
few . TRBJ1-4 TRBV4-2 TGTGCCAGCAGCCAAGATGACGAGGTCGAGATAAAACTGTTTTTT CASSQDDEVEIKLFF
. . TRBJ1-6 TRBV19 TGTGCCACCACGGACGGGCTAAGCTCCTATAATTCACCCCTCCACTTT CATTDGLSSYNSPLHF
few . TRBJ1-6 TRBV7-9 TGTGCCAGCAGCTTAGAACAGCTAAATTCACCCCTCCACTTT CASSLEQLNSPLHF
. TRBD1 TRBJ2-5 TRBV30 TGTGCCTGGAAGGGGGCCCAAAACCAAGAGACCCAGTACTTC CAWKGAQNQETQYF
. . TRBJ2-1 TRBV28 TGTGCCAGCAGTCCCCTTGAGGACGGCTCCTACAATGAGCAGTTCTTC CASSPLEDGSYNEQFF
. . TRBJ1-5 TRBV5-8 TGTGCCAGCAGCCACAACCCAGGGATAAGGTATCAGCCCCAGCATTTT CASSHNPGIRYQPQHF
. . TRBJ2-7 TRBV11-2 TGTGCCAGCAGCTTCTTCGGACAGCCCAACGAGCAGTACTTC CASSFFGQPNEQYF
. . TRBJ2-7 TRBV29-1 TGCAGCGTTGAGAGCGGTAGCGGCTTCGAGCAGTACTTC CSVESGSGFEQYF
. . TRBJ2-2 TRBV28 TGTGCCAGCACTTCCTACCTTGGGACGGAGACCGGGGAGCTGTTTTTT CASTSYLGTETGELFF
once . TRBJ1-3 TRBV6-5 TGTGCCAGCAGTTACGCAGGGGCTTGGGGAAACACTATATATTTT CASSYAGAWGNTIYF
. . TRBJ2-1 TRBV27 TGTGCCAGCAGAGGACAGAACTACAATGAGCAGTTCTTC CASRGQNYNEQFF
. TRBD1 TRBJ2-7 TRBV16 TGTGCCAGCAGCCCAGACAGGGTGAAAGGGTACGAGCAGTACTTC CASSPDRVKGYEQYF
. . TRBJ1-2 TRBV5-6 TGTGCCAGCAGCATAAGCGTGGGGGGTTATGGCTACACCTTC CASSISVGGYGYTF
. TRBD2 TRBJ2-7 TRBV29-1 TGCAGCGTTGTTCTAGCGGGGTTACCCTCCTACGAGCAGTACTTC CSVVLAGLPSYEQYF
once . TRBJ1-4 TRBV18 TGTGCCAGCTCACCCAAGGGAGCAACTAATGAAAAACTGTTTTTT CASSPKGATNEKLFF
. . TRBJ2-1 TRBV5-1 TGCGCCAGCAGCTTGTCGGGAAATGAGCAGTTCTTC CASSLSGNEQFF
once . TRBJ2-1 TRBV7-6 TGTGCCAGCAGCTTAGGACCTTATACAATCATGCAGATCTTC CASSLGPYTIMQIF
. TRBD1 TRBJ1-2 TRBV5-1 TGCGCCAGCAGCTTGGGACAGGGTAACTATGGCTACACCTTC CASSLGQGNYGYTF
. . TRBJ2-7 TRBV2 TGTGCCAGCATCCCTCTGGGGGGCCGGAAGGGCGAGCAGTACTTC CASIPLGGRKGEQYF
. . TRBJ1-2 TRBV7-8 TGTGCCAGCAGCTTAGGGGATAACTATGGCTACACCTTC CASSLGDNYGYTF
. . TRBJ1-1 TRBV6-1 TGTGCCAGCAGTAAGGGGAACACTGAAGCTTTCTTT CASSKGNTEAFF
. . TRBJ2-3 TRBV7-2 TGTGCCAGCAGCTTGGGGATTAGCACAGATACGCAGTATTTT CASSLGISTDTQYF
. TRBD1 TRBJ2-7 TRBV5-1 TGCGCCAGCAGTCTTGGGACAGGGACCTACGAGCAGTACTTC CASSLGTGTYEQYF
. TRBD1 TRBJ1-2 TRBV19 TGTGCCAGTAGTTCCCGGACAGGGGGCTATGGCTACACCTTC CASSSRTGGYGYTF
. TRBD1 TRBJ2-2 TRBV7-7 TGTGCCAGCAGCCTGCCGGGACAGGGGACCGGGGAGCTGTTTTTT CASSLPGQGTGELFF
. . TRBJ2-7 TRBV29-1 TGCAGCGTCGCAGATATTCGCTACGAGCAGTACTTC CSVADIRYEQYF
. TRBD2 TRBJ2-3 TRBV10-2 TGCGCCAGCAGTAAAACTAGCGGGGGCGAGTCAGATACGCAGTATTTT CASSKTSGGESDTQYF
. . TRBJ2-2 TRBV15 TGTGCCACCAGCAGAGATTATGGGACCGGGGAGCTGTTTTTT CATSRDYGTGELFF
. . TRBJ2-5 TRBV5-1 TGCGCCAGCAGCTTCGGGAGAGGAGAGACCCAGTACTTC CASSFGRGETQYF
once . TRBJ2-7 TRBV27 TGTGCCAGCAGTTTCCGCACTGGGGTAGGGCAGTACTTC CASSFRTGVGQYF
. . TRBJ2-6 TRBV4-1 TGCGCCAGCAGCCAAGATTGGGGAGCTGGGGCCAACGTCCTGACTTTC CASSQDWGAGANVLTF
once TRBD1 TRBJ2-7 TRBV13 TGTGCCAGCAGCCACCGGGGACAGTCAACCTACGAGCAGTACTTC CASSHRGQSTYEQYF
. . TRBJ1-1 TRBV19 TGTGCCAGTACCAAGAGGAGGGAGTGGCCTGAAGCTTTCTTT CASTKRREWPEAFF
. TRBD2 TRBJ2-1 TRBV6-1 TGTGCCAGCAGTGAATTTAGCGGGGGGGCCAATGAGCAGTTCTTC CASSEFSGGANEQFF
. TRBD1 TRBJ1-5 TRBV5-1 TGCGCCAGCAGGTTCCGGACAGGCGCAAATCAGCCCCAGCATTTT CASRFRTGANQPQHF
. . TRBJ2-7 TRBV5-4 TGTGCCAGCAGTCCAGGCTGGGGCTCCTACGAGCAGTACTTC CASSPGWGSYEQYF
. . TRBJ2-1 TRBV5-6 TGTGCCAGCAGCTTGGCCGACATCTACAATGAGCAGTTCTTC CASSLADIYNEQFF
. TRBD1 TRBJ1-1 TRBV15 TGTGCCACCAGCATCGGGACAGCAAGAACTGAAGCTTTCTTT CATSIGTARTEAFF
. . TRBJ2-3 TRBV11-3 TGTGCCAGCAGCCTGGGGGGCACTAGCACGGATACGCAGTATTTT CASSLGGTSTDTQYF
. . TRBJ1-2 TRBV30 TGTGCCTGGAGTTTTGAAACAGGGTTGGACTATGGCTACACCTTC CAWSFETGLDYGYTF
. . TRBJ2-5 TRBV6-6 TGTGCCAGCAGTTACTCGACTGAGCAGTACTTC CASSYSTEQYF
. . TRBJ2-7 TRBV28 TGTGCCAGTTACGACTTCTTCTACGAGCAGTACTTC CASYDFFYEQYF
. . TRBJ2-7 TRBV27 TGTGCCAGCAGCGCGGGGTACGCCTACGAGCAGTACTTC CASSAGYAYEQYF
. . TRBJ1-4 TRBV19 TGTGCCAGTAGTATAAACCGGGACAAGGAGAATGAAAAACTGTTTTTT CASSINRDKENEKLFF
. . TRBJ2-2 TRBV6-1 TGTGCCAGCACCTGGTCGGGGGTGACCGGGGAGCTGTTTTTT CASTWSGVTGELFF
. . TRBJ1-5 TRBV19 TGTGCCACATCCGGGACCCATAATAGCGATCAGCCCCAGCATTTT CATSGTHNSDQPQHF
. TRBD2 TRBJ2-3 TRBV10-3 TGTGCCATCGGCACTAGCGGGTCCACAGATACGCAGTATTTT CAIGTSGSTDTQYF
. . TRBJ2-2 TRBV5-4 TGTGCCAGCAGTCCTCAGGGTTCCGGCGCCGGGGAGCTGTTTTTT CASSPQGSGAGELFF
. TRBD1 TRBJ2-7 TRBV5-1 TGCGCCAGCAGCTTTGGACAGGGTGGCACCTACGAGCAGTACTTC CASSFGQGGTYEQYF
. . TRBJ1-3 TRBV4-1 TGCGCCAGCAGCCAAGATCGGGGCAGGGCGAGCGGAAACACCATATATTTT CASSQDRGRASGNTIYF
. . TRBJ1-1 TRBV5-1 TGCGCCAGCAGCTCATGGGGGAACACTGAAGCTTTCTTT CASSSWGNTEAFF
. TRBD1 TRBJ1-5 TRBV2 TGTGCCACTTCCGACAGGGCCGATCAGCCCCAGCATTTT CATSDRADQPQHF
. TRBD2 TRBJ2-1 TRBV7-9 TGTGCCAGCAGCTTAGGGGCTAGCGGGATGGGCAATGAGCAGTTCTTC CASSLGASGMGNEQFF
. . TRBJ2-3 TRBV4-1 TGCGCCAGCAGCCAAGTGGGGGGGGGCGAAGATACGCAGTATTTT CASSQVGGGEDTQYF
. TRBD1 TRBJ2-1 TRBV2 TGTGCCAGCAGCACCGGGACAGGGGAGGATGAGCAGTTCTTC CASSTGTGEDEQFF
. . TRBJ1-6 TRBV4-1 TGCGCCAGCAGCCAGGTCCCCGGGGCTGTAAATTCACCCCTCCACTTT CASSQVPGAVNSPLHF
. TRBD1 TRBJ2-3 TRBV15 TGTGCCACCAGCAATTACAGGGGTTCCACAGATACGCAGTATTTT CATSNYRGSTDTQYF